These T cell receptor beta chains were read from a single sample in a study of post-analysis software for immune sequencing data. TCRdb re-derived calls from the PCR reads in MiXCR, one entry per CDR3 protein. The sample includes about 540,000 distinct CDR3 sequences, 30% to 40% seen only once; the top ten take under 7%. Sequenced sample: blood. The origin of the receptors is a girl aged 2-17 years with multiple sclerosis. The conserved cysteine and the conserved F or W are not part of the CDR3 here.

V	J	CDR3
TRBV6-5	TRBJ2-1	ASSSTMTNEQF
TRBV9	TRBJ1-1	ASSPGPMNTEAF
TRBV5-5	TRBJ2-5	ASNTKTGQETQY
TRBV6-5	TRBJ2-3	ASSYSGGGGTDTQY
TRBV20-1	TRBJ2-4	SATLAKNIQY
TRBV3-1	TRBJ1-1	ASSQVLAGSEMNTEAF
TRBV29-1	TRBJ1-2	SVVGLTANYGYT
TRBV23-1	TRBJ2-4	ASSPEGRAKNIQY
TRBV9	TRBJ2-3	ASHPGGSTDTQY
TRBV21-1	TRBJ2-1	ASSFNFLEQF
TRBV4-1	TRBJ2-5	ASSQDLQAETQY
TRBV5-5	TRBJ2-7	ASSSTGGSFHEQY
TRBV11-2	TRBJ1-1	ASSYALGGRANTEAF
TRBV14	TRBJ2-3	ASSHEVSTDTQY
TRBV5-1	TRBJ1-2	ASSRTEDGYT
TRBV3-1	TRBJ2-7	ASSQGPGQAYEQY
TRBV7-2	TRBJ2-3	ASSLWDGRPDTQY
TRBV28	TRBJ2-3	ASRPQGRTDTQY
TRBV7-2	TRBJ1-5	ASSLVRGVDQPQH
TRBV4-1	TRBJ1-1	ASSAPGRVNTEAF
TRBV6-5	TRBJ1-2	ASSYGTDLYGYT
TRBV25-1	TRBJ2-7	ASRQTGRSYEQY
TRBV7-9	TRBJ2-7	ASSRTETGTSYEQY
TRBV15	TRBJ2-3	ATGSTLAGAPISTDTQY
TRBV10-3	TRBJ2-3	AIRDPPENTQY
TRBV7-2	TRBJ2-3	AGSFGGASDTQY
TRBV24-1	TRBJ2-5	ATSDPRPQETQY
TRBV6-1	TRBJ2-1	ASIRVIGVNGPSSYNEQF
TRBV6-6	TRBJ2-4	ASSGGEDIQY
TRBV5-1	TRBJ2-7	ASSLDPASYEQY
TRBV15	TRBJ2-7	ATSRAPGGLYEQY
TRBV29-1	TRBJ2-2	SVYKGQTQNTGELF
TRBV10-3	TRBJ2-2	ATVDRASTGELF
TRBV5-1	TRBJ2-1	ASSLSGAGDEQF
TRBV25-1	TRBJ1-2	ASSIHLPRDREDGYT
TRBV28	TRBJ1-5	ASSLRQISIYSNQPQH
TRBV20-1	TRBJ2-3	SARDPSGTGTDTQY
TRBV5-1	TRBJ2-1	ASSPRPSGAYNEQF
TRBV21-1	TRBJ2-7	ASSKRAGKNSYEQY
TRBV6-1	-	ASSDMSGYEQY
TRBV4-1	TRBJ1-1	ASSHHGQTEAF
TRBV12-3/TRBV12-4	TRBJ1-2	ASSRSGRGLLDGYT